This T cell receptor beta chain was sequenced during a study of identical twins. Overall study results and limits: Twins' excess sharing was less marked for out-of-frame beta sequences.

V was clipped by 2 bases and J by 1 base; unmatched bases: 5. This CDR3 region has 16 residues. Germline CDR1 SGHRS, CDR2 YFSETQ. Template switching added a universal primer site, and cDNA bore unique molecular identifiers. TCRdb used MiXCR to reprocess the 5' RACE reads, holding one entry per CDR3 protein. The table includes 1.5 million to 2 million distinct CDR3 sequences, about 31% detected once. Turning to this clonotype: The antigen is unknown.

Only healthy Caucasians were enrolled as donors. Sequences were obtained from cord blood. The receptor comes from a newborn girl in good health. The chain uses TRBV5-1 and TRBJ2-1; TRBD1 matches at 8 bases. This CDR3 is CASSFPQGASYNEQFF. The CDR3 DNA is TGCGCCAGCAGCTTCCCGCAGGGGGCGTCCTACAATGAGCAGTTCTTC.